Each of the 25 T cell receptor beta chains below was sequenced from the same sample in a study of T cell repertoires in ileal Crohn's disease. Assay used: immunoSEQ multiplex PCR; TCRdb lists only in-frame clones, some missing. The data hold some 12,000 clones, with roughly 80% observed a single time. The time point was: neoterminal ileum biopsy at postoperative endoscopy, about 6 months after surgery. Material for sequencing was ileal tissue. These receptors were obtained from an adult with Crohn's disease.

This clone was observed a handful of times. The chain uses TRBV5-4 and TRBJ2-7; 7 bases line up with TRBD1. This CDR3 is built from 16 residues. Looked up from germline, CDR1 is SGHNT and CDR2 is YYREEE (reference sequence). The V segment lost 2 bases and the J segment 4 bases; nucleotides outside the gene matches: 12. CDR3: CASSFPRQGRNYEQYF. CDR3 DNA: TGTGCCAGCAGCTTCCCTAGACAGGGAAGGAATTACGAGCAGTACTTC. Looking up the rest from reference TRBV5-4 and TRBJ2-7 gives the full variable domain: ETGVTQSPTHLIKTRGQQVTLRCSSQSGHNTVSWYQQALGQGPQFIFQYYREEENGRGNFPPRFSGLQFPNYSSELNVNALELDDSALYLCASSFPRQGRNYEQYFGPGTRLTVT.

The chain joins TRBV7-9 to TRBJ2-7; no definite D call. The CDR3 sequence is 12 residues long. The ends were cut back, 3 bases at V and 7 bases at J, with 10 bases in the middle. Germline V gene data show CDR1 as SEHNR and CDR2 as FQNEAQ (reference sequence). The CDR3 region is CASSFSKLEQYF. CDR3 nucleotide sequence: TGTGCCAGCAGCTTTTCAAAACTGGAGCAGTACTTC. The variable domain in full, with the rest retrieved from reference TRBV7-9 and TRBJ2-7, is DTGVSQNPRHKITKRGQNVTFRCDPISEHNRLYWYRQTLGQGPEFLTYFQNEAQLEKSRLLSDRFSAERPKGSFSTLEIQRTEQGDSAMYLCASSFSKLEQYFGPGTRLTVT.

The V and J genes are TRBV7-9 and TRBJ2-5, with 7 bases lining up with TRBD2. There are 13 residues in the CDR3. Unmatched junction bases numbered 6, after V lost 6 bases and J lost 5 bases. Looked up from germline, CDR1 is SEHNR and CDR2 is FQNEAQ (reference sequence). The CDR3, as DNA: TGTGCCAGCAGGACTGGGACTATCGAGACCCAGTACTTC. Translated, it gives CASRTGTIETQYF.

This clone is a singleton in its sample. The chain is built from TRBV6-6 and TRBJ1-2; D might be TRBD1 (5 bases). Germline CDR1 and CDR2: MNHNY and SVGAGI (reference sequence). Trimming pared 4 bases from V and 8 bases from J, leaving 17 bases between. CDR3 size: 14 residues. The CDR3 DNA reads as TGTGCCAGCAGTTGGTCCAGGGATATTAGAGGCTACACCTTC. Amino acid sequence: CASSWSRDIRGYTF.

V is TRBV4-2 and J is TRBJ1-5; tentative D call: TRBD1 (6 bases). The CDR3 loop spans 16 amino acids. From germline, CDR1 is LGHNA and CDR2 YNFKEQ. The V and J ends lost 3 bases and 5 bases respectively, with 17 bases between them. The CDR3 nucleotides read TGTGCCAGCAGCCATAACCTCGGACAGAGCTATCAGCCCCAGCATTTT. Protein product: CASSHNLGQSYQPQHF.

V gene TRBV28 combines with J gene TRBJ1-1, with D uncertain. Trimming pared 3 bases from V and 3 bases from J, leaving 14 bases between. Per germline, CDR1 MDHEN and CDR2 SYDVKM. CDR3 size: 15 residues. CDR3 nucleotides: TGTGCCAGCAGTTTTCACTCCCCCGTGGACACTGAAGCTTTCTTT. It is translated as CASSFHSPVDTEAFF.

This clone was seen once. This chain connects TRBV9 to TRBJ2-6; 13 positions match TRBD2. Trimming took 0 bases from V and 2 from J; bases not matched to a gene: 2. In germline, CDR1 is SGDLS, CDR2 YYNGEE. The length of the CDR3 is 18 residues. CDR3 sequence reads: CASSVGTSGSAGANVLTF. DNA for the CDR3: TGTGCCAGCAGCGTAGGGACTAGCGGGAGTGCTGGGGCCAACGTCCTGACTTTC.

The V gene is TRBV5-1, the J gene TRBJ2-5; TRBD2 matches at 7 bases. Losses at the gene ends were 0 bases for V and 1 base for J; bases not matched to a gene: 12. Per the germline V gene, CDR1 is SGHRS and CDR2 is YFSETQ. The CDR3 spans 18 residues. The CDR3 region has the DNA TGCGCCAGCAGCTTGGTACTAGCGCCGGCGGATTTCCAAGAGACCCAGTACTTC. This sequence encodes CASSLVLAPADFQETQYF.

The CDR3 DNA sequence: TGTGCCTGGGGGACTAGCGGCTACGAGCAGTACTTC. It encodes CAWGTSGYEQYF. V and J are TRBV30 and TRBJ2-7; 11 bases line up with TRBD2. J lost 3 bases, V lost 5 bases, and 0 bases had no gene match. Germline assignment: CDR1 GTSNPN and CDR2 SVGIG (reference sequence). The CDR3 is 12 amino acids.

V usage is TRBV4-2 and J usage is TRBJ2-5; 10 positions agree with TRBD1. TRBJ2-7 matches the DNA end more closely, so the J call is doubtful. The V gene's germline CDR1 is LGHNA and CDR2 YNFKEQ. The CDR3 has 15 residues. As DNA, the CDR3 is TGTGCCAGCAGCCAAGGGAGGGACAGGGGCTACGAGCAGTACTTC. Protein sequence: CASSQGRDRGYEQYF.

This clone was seen just once. The rearrangement joins TRBV5-1 to TRBJ2-2; D is ambiguous. CDR1 and CDR2 from the germline V gene are SGHRS and YFSETQ. The CDR3 covers 14 residues. Trimming pared 6 bases from V and 6 bases from J, leaving 15 bases between. The CDR3 DNA sequence: TGCGCCAGCACCTTTTGGGCGCTCCCCGGGGAGCTGTTTTTT. It codes for CASTFWALPGELFF.

In its sample, this clone is large. The rearrangement joins TRBV29-1 to TRBJ2-5; 11 bases map to TRBD2. Germline V gene sequence: CDR1 SQVTM, CDR2 ANQGSEA. V was clipped by 6 bases and J by 2 bases; unmatched bases: 8. The length of the CDR3 is 15 residues. The CDR3 DNA is TGCAGCGTCCGACTAGCGGGAATTAATCAAGAGACCCAGTACTTC. Protein product: CSVRLAGINQETQYF.

This chain connects TRBV5-4 to TRBJ1-2, with 7 nucleotides matching TRBD1. The length of the CDR3 is 13 residues. V was clipped by 3 bases and J by 4 bases; unmatched bases: 3. CDR1 and CDR2 (germline): SGHNT, YYREEE (reference sequence). In DNA form, the CDR3 reads TGTGCCAGCAGCTCAGACAGGGCCTATGGCTACACCTTC. Its protein product is CASSSDRAYGYTF.

This clone was detected only once. V and J are TRBV4-1 and TRBJ1-2; tentatively, D is TRBD1 (6 bases). Germline assignment: CDR1 MGHRA and CDR2 YSYEKL. Trimming removed 2 bases at V and 3 bases at J, with 13 bases between. The CDR3 consists of 15 residues. CDR3 residues: CASSQSWDNHYGYTF. CDR3 nucleotides: TGCGCCAGCAGCCAAAGTTGGGACAACCACTATGGCTACACCTTC.

The rearrangement joins TRBV25-1 to TRBJ1-2, with TRBD1 as a possible D gene (5 bases). V was trimmed by 1 base and J by 5 bases, leaving 11 bases between them. The CDR3 totals 14 residues. Per the germline V gene, CDR1 is MGHDK and CDR2 is SYGVNS. This CDR3 is CASSESPGVYGYTF. CDR3 nucleotides: TGTGCCAGCAGTGAATCTCCGGGGGTTTATGGCTACACCTTC.

The V gene is TRBV28, the J gene TRBJ1-4; 12 bases line up with TRBD1. Per germline, CDR1 MDHEN and CDR2 SYDVKM. Trimming removed 4 bases from V and 8 bases from J; junction bases left unmatched: 5. There are 15 residues in the CDR3. The CDR3 loop is CASSSGTGGQEKLFF. The CDR3 DNA follows: TGTGCCAGCAGTTCCGGGACAGGGGGCCAGGAAAAACTGTTTTTT.

The chain carries TRBV28 and TRBJ1-1; the D gene is possibly TRBD1 (5 bases). CDR1 and CDR2 from the germline V gene are MDHEN and SYDVKM. The V end lost 2 bases, the J end lost 5 bases, and 18 bases lay between the germline ends. The CDR3 has 16 residues. The chain's CDR3 is CASSLRPGLGRTEAFF. In nucleotides, the CDR3 is TGTGCCAGCAGTTTACGGCCAGGGTTAGGTCGTACTGAAGCTTTCTTT.

The chain carries TRBV6-6 and TRBJ1-2, with TRBD1 identical over 8 bases. The V and J ends lost 5 bases and 12 bases, in that order; junction bases with no gene match: 8. The CDR3 is made up of 12 amino acids. Per the germline V gene, CDR1 is MNHNY and CDR2 is SVGAGI (reference sequence). The CDR3 here is CASSPDRGRDTF. DNA for the CDR3: TGTGCCAGCAGTCCTGACAGGGGCCGTGACACCTTC.

This chain links TRBV29-1 with TRBJ2-7, with D perhaps TRBD2 (5 bases). The CDR3 sequence is 12 residues long. CDR1 is SQVTM, CDR2 ANQGSEA, per germline. The V end lost 4 bases, the J end lost 4 bases, and 11 bases lay between the germline ends. CDR3 in DNA: TGCAGCGTTGCTGTGGGAGAGTACGAGCAGTACTTC. Its translation is CSVAVGEYEQYF.

With respect to this clone: Mismatch with germline at one junction end may stem from a read error. The chain has TRBV19 and TRBJ2-6; TRBD1 might be the D (5 bases). CDR1 is LNHDA, CDR2 SQIVND, per germline (reference sequence). CDR3 length: 14 residues. CDR3 sequence reads: CASSTVSGANVLAF. DNA of the CDR3: TGTGCCAGTAGCACCGTCTCTGGGGCCAACGTCCTGGCTTTC.

The CDR3 reads CASSLLQGTQYF. Written as DNA, the CDR3 is TGTGCCAGCAGTTTATTGCAGGGGACCCAGTACTTC. This chain links TRBV28 with TRBJ2-5; D may be TRBD1 (5 bases). Germline V gene sequence: CDR1 MDHEN, CDR2 SYDVKM. This CDR3 comprises 12 residues. Trimming removed 1 base from V and 7 bases from J, with 7 bases in between.

V gene TRBV11-2 combines with J gene TRBJ1-3; D perhaps matches TRBD1 (6 bases). V gave up 5 bases and J gave up 3 bases, with 17 bases separating them. Germline CDR1 SGHAT, CDR2 FQNNGV. The CDR3 has 16 amino acids. The CDR3 region has the DNA TGTGCCAGCAGCCCGCTACAGGGCCGGGTTGGAAACACCATATATTTT. This gives the protein CASSPLQGRVGNTIYF. Full variable domain (missing parts from reference TRBV11-2 and TRBJ1-3): EAGVAQSPRYKIIEKRQSVAFWCNPISGHATLYWYQQILGQGPKLLIQFQNNGVVDDSQLPKDRFSAERLKGVDSTLKIQPAKLEDSAVYLCASSPLQGRVGNTIYFGEGSWLTVV.

The rearrangement links TRBV4-1 to TRBJ1-1; D not certain. The CDR3 has 14 residues. Germline V gene lookup returns CDR1 MGHRA and CDR2 YSYEKL. V shed 2 bases and J shed 5 bases, with 12 bases lying between them. CDR3 loop: CASSQPTSGTEAFF. CDR3 sequence (DNA): TGCGCCAGCAGCCAACCAACCTCAGGTACTGAAGCTTTCTTT.

This clone was counted between two and nine times. The gene calls are TRBV5-5 and TRBJ1-1; no firm D call. Trimming removed 3 bases at V and 0 bases at J, with 9 bases between. CDR1 and CDR2 from the germline V gene are SGHKS and YYEKEE (reference sequence). This CDR3 is built from 14 residues. The CDR3 loop is CASSWGVMNTEAFF. In nucleotides, the CDR3 is TGTGCCAGCAGCTGGGGAGTCATGAACACTGAAGCTTTCTTT.

The chain joins TRBV28 to TRBJ2-3; 11 nucleotides agree with TRBD2. Germline V CDR1 and CDR2: MDHEN, SYDVKM. Germline trimming cut 5 bases from V and 1 base from J; bases unmatched to any gene: 8. This CDR3 has 17 residues. The CDR3: CASSPSGRRIGTDTQYF. In DNA form, the CDR3 reads TGTGCCAGCAGTCCTAGCGGGAGGCGAATTGGCACAGATACGCAGTATTTT.